This T cell receptor beta chain stems from a study of control samples from healthy donors and cancer patients. Germline V CDR1 and CDR2: SGHRS, YFSETQ. The V and J ends lost 0 bases and 3 bases respectively, with 6 bases between them. The CDR3 has 13 amino acids. Sequenced by immunoSEQ multiplex PCR; TCRdb stores in-frame clones only, minus some. Counted here are tens of thousands of clones, around 87% occurring once; the ten biggest clones make up roughly 20%. The chain combines TRBV5-1 with TRBJ1-1, with D hard to call. Sequencing was carried out using blood. This clonotype originated in a man aged 50 to 59 in good health. The CDR3 nucleotides read TGCGCCAGCAGCTTGGTAGGCTACACTGAAGCTTTCTTT. Its translation is CASSLVGYTEAFF.